This T cell receptor beta chain derives from a study of OX40 agonist ivuxolimab in advanced cancers. Study results and caveats: Clonal expansion in partial responders at 0.1-3.0 mg/kg ranked among the lowest.

Regarding this clone: No antigen is known for it.

The CDR3 is 13 residues long. Trimming left V 10 bases short and J 2 bases short, with 14 bases between. Germline V lookup: CDR1 MNHNS, CDR2 SASEGT. TCRdb's table, derived via immunoSEQ multiplex PCR, lists solely in-frame clones and lacks some. Of around 99,000 clones listed, nearly 90% were seen once; the top ten hold 0.15% to 0.2%. This receptor was identified in an adult with an advanced solid tumor such as melanoma, head and neck, liver or kidney cancer. The rearrangement uses TRBV6-1 and TRBJ1-1; TRBD1 might be the D (5 bases). Sample: CD4+ or CD8+ T cells sorted from blood, taken in a trial of the OX40 agonist ivuxolimab. The chain's CDR3 is CAINNRDNTEAFF. Here the CDR3 DNA reads TGTGCCATCAACAACCGGGACAACACTGAAGCTTTCTTT.